A selection of T cell receptor beta chains follows, all from one sample in a study of cytomegalovirus exposure and HLA in healthy donors. Clones were sequenced by immunoSEQ multiplex PCR, and TCRdb holds only the in-frame ones, with some missing. The sample shows about 160,000 clones, under 90% of them seen only once. The sample taken for sequencing was PBMCs. The receptors were gathered from a man between 18 and 29 years old in good health and CMV-seronegative. CDR3s leave out the opening cysteine and the closing phenylalanine or tryptophan.

J: TRBJ2-7; V: TRBV15; CDR3: ATSRDRGSSYEQY
J: TRBJ2-1; V: TRBV28; CDR3: ASTDGTSGNNEQF
J: TRBJ1-1; V: TRBV4-1; CDR3: ASSRTGLTNTEAF
J: TRBJ1-2; V: TRBV27; CDR3: ASSRTGLDPYGYT
J: TRBJ1-6; V: TRBV18; CDR3: ASSLPGQANSPLH
J: TRBJ2-1; V: TRBV5-1; CDR3: ASSAPSGGVNEQF
J: TRBJ2-5; V: TRBV28; CDR3: ASSLFDNNQETQY
J: TRBJ1-2; V: TRBV6-1; CDR3: ASAPPGQGHGYT
J: TRBJ1-1; V: TRBV29-1; CDR3: SGGRGATEAF
J: TRBJ2-2; V: TRBV11-3; CDR3: ASSLIVITGELF
J: TRBJ2-5; V: TRBV10-3; CDR3: ATQNRVEETQY
J: TRBJ1-6; V: TRBV1; CDR3: TSSVRYWWPLH
J: TRBJ2-7; V: TRBV6-5; CDR3: ASRPGGGEQY
J: TRBJ2-5; V: TRBV5-6; CDR3: ASSLGSLAGGSQETQY
J: TRBJ2-7; V: TRBV5-1; CDR3: ASSWGRDYSYEQY
J: TRBJ1-1; V: TRBV6-6; CDR3: ASSRTTGNF
J: TRBJ2-5; V: TRBV28; CDR3: ASSLPTGGIETQY
J: TRBJ1-2; V: TRBV28; CDR3: ASSLFQGYGYT
J: TRBJ2-1; V: TRBV19; CDR3: ASSSLAGGGSYNEQF
J: TRBJ2-1; V: TRBV9; CDR3: ASSVNKQVAGGPHAYNEQF
J: TRBJ2-3; V: TRBV6-1; CDR3: ASSEAGSTDTQY
J: TRBJ2-1; V: TRBV5-5; CDR3: ASSFDTTNEQF
J: TRBJ1-4; V: TRBV6-5; CDR3: ASSEDRGEKLF
J: TRBJ2-7; V: TRBV28; CDR3: ASSGAGTGSYEQY
J: TRBJ1-5; V: TRBV18; CDR3: ASAGRGSQPQH
J: TRBJ2-1; V: TRBV4-3; CDR3: ASSQVTSGRDEQF
J: TRBJ2-7; V: TRBV28; CDR3: ASRGGQTYEQY
J: TRBJ2-3; V: TRBV2; CDR3: ASTIQGASTDTQY
J: TRBJ1-1; V: TRBV7-9; CDR3: SSSLFGGTNTEAF
J: TRBJ2-3; V: TRBV4-1; CDR3: ASSQGEGGTDTQY
J: TRBJ2-3; V: TRBV19; CDR3: ASSKQGTHTDTQY
J: TRBJ2-3; V: TRBV6-5; CDR3: ASSYERGWTDTQY
J: TRBJ1-2; V: TRBV6-6; CDR3: ASRLANYGYT
J: TRBJ2-1; V: TRBV7-9; CDR3: ASSPAARQGGNEQF
J: TRBJ2-1; V: TRBV5-1; CDR3: ASSLGLAEGNEQF
J: TRBJ2-7; V: TRBV19; CDR3: ASSRGDYRGRLHEQY
J: TRBJ1-2; V: TRBV5-4; CDR3: ASSSRVDYGYT
J: TRBJ1-5; V: TRBV19; CDR3: ASRDRGEQPQH
J: TRBJ1-1; V: TRBV19; CDR3: ASLPGSGVEAF
J: TRBJ1-3; V: TRBV7-6; CDR3: ASSPTTGSSGNTIY
J: TRBJ2-7; V: TRBV7-9; CDR3: ASSPPQGSYEQY
J: TRBJ2-5; V: TRBV28; CDR3: ASSFVTSGNQETQY
J: TRBJ2-1; V: TRBV4-3; CDR3: ASSQDGQEKYNEQF
J: TRBJ2-7; V: TRBV5-1; CDR3: ASSSSLGSGSYEQY
J: TRBJ1-2; V: TRBV4-3; CDR3: ASSRQTGDGYT
J: TRBJ2-3; V: TRBV2; CDR3: ASSDSGGTSTDTQY
J: TRBJ2-1; V: TRBV12-5; CDR3: ASGQGLAGVDEQF
J: TRBJ2-7; V: TRBV6-5; CDR3: ASSPGPSGSYEQY
J: TRBJ2-1; V: TRBV29-1; CDR3: STRTSSYNEQF
J: TRBJ1-1; V: TRBV21-1; CDR3: ASSGREGTEAF
J: TRBJ1-5; V: TRBV7-2; CDR3: ASSPSDGAQPQH
J: TRBJ2-3; V: TRBV6-5; CDR3: ASGDSGDTQY
J: TRBJ2-1; V: TRBV5-1; CDR3: ASSLTSGAAYNEQF